This T cell receptor beta chain was obtained from a study of blood T cell repertoires in COVID-19. At the level of the study: COVID-19 samples from acute and convalescent phases originated in the United States, Italy and Spain. PBMCs, B-cell-depleted T cells, or T cells provided the cDNA or gDNA that made up the material.

In the source study's methods: The assay estimated nucleated cells by amplifying reference gene primers. The assay was immunoSEQ multiplex PCR, and TCRdb's table has in-frame clones only and misses some. Clone size and the V and J calls come from that table; the DNA yielded D and trimming. The data hold around 180,000 clones, with approximately 89% observed a single time. Material for sequencing was peripheral blood. The sequence was collected from a woman aged 30 to 39 with acute or convalescent COVID-19.

The CDR3 DNA reads TGCGCCAGCAGCCAGGGACAGGGGGAGGGTTCACCCCTCCACTTT. This encodes CASSQGQGEGSPLHF. The chain carries TRBV5-1 and TRBJ1-6; 11 nucleotides align to TRBD1. The CDR3 is 15 residues long. Trimming cost V 4 bases and J 9 bases; bases outside gene matches: 6. CDR1 is SGHRS, CDR2 YFSETQ, per germline.